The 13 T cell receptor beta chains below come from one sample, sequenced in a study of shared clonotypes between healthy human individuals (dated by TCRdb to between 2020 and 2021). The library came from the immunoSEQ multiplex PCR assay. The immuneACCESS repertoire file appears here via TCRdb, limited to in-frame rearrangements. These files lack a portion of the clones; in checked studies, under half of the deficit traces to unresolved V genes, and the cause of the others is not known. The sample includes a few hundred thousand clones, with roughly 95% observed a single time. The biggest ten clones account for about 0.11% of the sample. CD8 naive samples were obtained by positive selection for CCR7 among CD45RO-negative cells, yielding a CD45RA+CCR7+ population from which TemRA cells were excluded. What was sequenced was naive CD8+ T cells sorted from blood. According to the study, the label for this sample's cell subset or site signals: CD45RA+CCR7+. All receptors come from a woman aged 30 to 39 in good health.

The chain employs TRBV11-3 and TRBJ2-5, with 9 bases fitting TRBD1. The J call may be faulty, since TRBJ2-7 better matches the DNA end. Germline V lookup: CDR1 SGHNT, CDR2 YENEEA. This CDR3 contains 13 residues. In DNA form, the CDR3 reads TGTGCCAGCAGCGAGGGGACAGGGACCGAGCAGTACTTC. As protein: CASSEGTGTEQYF.

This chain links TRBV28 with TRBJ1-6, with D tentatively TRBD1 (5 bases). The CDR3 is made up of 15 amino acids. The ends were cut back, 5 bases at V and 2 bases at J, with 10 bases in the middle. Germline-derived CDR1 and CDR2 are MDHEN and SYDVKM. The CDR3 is CASSKQETYNSPLHF. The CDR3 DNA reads TGTGCCAGCAGTAAACAGGAGACCTATAATTCACCCCTCCACTTT.

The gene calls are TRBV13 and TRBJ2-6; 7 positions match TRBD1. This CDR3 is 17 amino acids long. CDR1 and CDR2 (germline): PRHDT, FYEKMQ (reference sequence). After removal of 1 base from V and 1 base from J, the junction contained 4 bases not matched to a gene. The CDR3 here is CASSLELTGSGANVLTF. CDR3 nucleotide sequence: TGTGCCAGCAGCTTAGAATTGACAGGGTCTGGGGCCAACGTCCTGACTTTC.

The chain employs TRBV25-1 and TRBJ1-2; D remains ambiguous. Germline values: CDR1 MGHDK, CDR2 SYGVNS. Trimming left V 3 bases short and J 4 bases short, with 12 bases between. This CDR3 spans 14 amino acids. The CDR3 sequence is CASSDPRQVYGYTF. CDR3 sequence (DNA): TGTGCCAGCAGTGATCCGCGGCAGGTCTATGGCTACACCTTC.

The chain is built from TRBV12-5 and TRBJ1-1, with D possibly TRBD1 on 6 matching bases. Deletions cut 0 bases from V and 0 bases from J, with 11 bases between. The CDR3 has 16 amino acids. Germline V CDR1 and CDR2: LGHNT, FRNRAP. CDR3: CASGLVLGDMNTEAFF. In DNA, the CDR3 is TGTGCTAGTGGTTTGGTACTGGGGGACATGAACACTGAAGCTTTCTTT.

The CDR3 coding sequence is TGCGCCAGCAGCCAAGCTAGCGGGTGGTACGAGCAGTACTTC. Translation gives CASSQASGWYEQYF. J is TRBJ2-7 and V is TRBV4-1; 8 bases align to TRBD2. Looked up from germline, CDR1 is MGHRA and CDR2 is YSYEKL. The CDR3 extends over 14 amino acids. Trimming took 1 base from V and 4 from J; bases not matched to a gene: 3.

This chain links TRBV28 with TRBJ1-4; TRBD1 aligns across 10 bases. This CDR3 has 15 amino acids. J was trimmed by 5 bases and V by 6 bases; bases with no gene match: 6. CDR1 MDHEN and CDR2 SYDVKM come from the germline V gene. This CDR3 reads CASSPGQGVNEKLFF. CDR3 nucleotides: TGTGCCAGCAGCCCCGGACAGGGGGTGAATGAAAAACTGTTTTTT.

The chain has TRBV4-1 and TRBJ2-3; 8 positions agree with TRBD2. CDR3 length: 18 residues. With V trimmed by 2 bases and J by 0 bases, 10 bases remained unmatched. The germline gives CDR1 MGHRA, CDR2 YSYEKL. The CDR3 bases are TGCGCCAGCAGCCAACGGATTAGCAGCGGGGGAAGCACAGATACGCAGTATTTT. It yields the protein CASSQRISSGGSTDTQYF.

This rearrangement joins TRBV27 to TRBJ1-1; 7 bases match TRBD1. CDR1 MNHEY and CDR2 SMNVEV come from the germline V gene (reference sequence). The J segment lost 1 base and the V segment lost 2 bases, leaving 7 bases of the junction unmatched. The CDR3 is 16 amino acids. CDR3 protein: CASSLHPTGQNTEAFF. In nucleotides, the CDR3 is TGTGCCAGCAGTTTACACCCGACAGGGCAGAACACTGAAGCTTTCTTT.

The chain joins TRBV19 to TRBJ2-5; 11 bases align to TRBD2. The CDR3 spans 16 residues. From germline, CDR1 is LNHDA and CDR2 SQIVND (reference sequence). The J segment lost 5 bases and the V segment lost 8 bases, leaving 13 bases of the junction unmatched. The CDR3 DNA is TGTGCCAGTTCGGGACTAGCGGAACGTACGAGGGAGACCCAGTACTTC. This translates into CASSGLAERTRETQYF.

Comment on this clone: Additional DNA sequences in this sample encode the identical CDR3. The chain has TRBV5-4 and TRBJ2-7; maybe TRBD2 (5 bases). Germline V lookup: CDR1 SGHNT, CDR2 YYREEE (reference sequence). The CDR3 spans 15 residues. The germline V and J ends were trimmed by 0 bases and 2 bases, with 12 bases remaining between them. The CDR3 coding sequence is TGTGCCAGCAGCTTGGGCGGGCTTACTACCTACGAGCAGTACTTC. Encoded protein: CASSLGGLTTYEQYF.

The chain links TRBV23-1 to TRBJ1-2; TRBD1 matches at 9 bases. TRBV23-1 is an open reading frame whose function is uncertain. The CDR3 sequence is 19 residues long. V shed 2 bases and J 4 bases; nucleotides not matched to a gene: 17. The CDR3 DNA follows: TGCGCCAGCAGTCAAACACAATGTCAAGCCGGGACAGGGACCTATGGCTACACCTTC. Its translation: CASSQTQCQAGTGTYGYTF.

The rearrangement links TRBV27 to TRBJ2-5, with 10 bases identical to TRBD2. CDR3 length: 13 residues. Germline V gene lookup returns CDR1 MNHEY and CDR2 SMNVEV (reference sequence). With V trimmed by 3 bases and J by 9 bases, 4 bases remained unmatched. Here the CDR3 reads CASSFSGRVPQYF. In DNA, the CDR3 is TGTGCCAGCAGTTTCAGCGGGAGGGTCCCCCAGTACTTC.